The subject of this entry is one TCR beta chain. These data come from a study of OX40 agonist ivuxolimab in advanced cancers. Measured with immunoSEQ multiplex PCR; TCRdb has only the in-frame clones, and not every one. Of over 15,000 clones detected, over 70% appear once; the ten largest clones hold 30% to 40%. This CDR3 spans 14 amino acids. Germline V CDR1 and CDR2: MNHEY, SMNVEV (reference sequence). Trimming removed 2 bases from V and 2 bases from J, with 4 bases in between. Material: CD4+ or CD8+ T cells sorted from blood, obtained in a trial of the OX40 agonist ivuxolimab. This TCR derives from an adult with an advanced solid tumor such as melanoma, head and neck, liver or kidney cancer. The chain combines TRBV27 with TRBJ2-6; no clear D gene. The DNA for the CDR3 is TGTGCCAGCAGTTTAAGGGCTGGGGCCAACGTCCTGACTTTC. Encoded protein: CASSLRAGANVLTF.